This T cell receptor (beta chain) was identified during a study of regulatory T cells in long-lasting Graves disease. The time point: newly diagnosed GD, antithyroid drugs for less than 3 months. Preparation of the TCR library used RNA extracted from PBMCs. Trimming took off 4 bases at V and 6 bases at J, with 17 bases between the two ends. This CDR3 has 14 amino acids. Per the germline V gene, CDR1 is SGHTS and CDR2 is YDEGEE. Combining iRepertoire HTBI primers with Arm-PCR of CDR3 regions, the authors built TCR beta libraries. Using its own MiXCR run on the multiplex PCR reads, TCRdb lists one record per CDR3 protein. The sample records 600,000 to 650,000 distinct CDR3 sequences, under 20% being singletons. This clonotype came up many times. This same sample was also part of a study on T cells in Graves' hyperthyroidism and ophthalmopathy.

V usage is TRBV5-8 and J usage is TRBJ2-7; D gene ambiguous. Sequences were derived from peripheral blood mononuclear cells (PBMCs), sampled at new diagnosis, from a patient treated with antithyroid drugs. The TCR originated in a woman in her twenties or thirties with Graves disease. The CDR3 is CASSQRTLSPEQYF. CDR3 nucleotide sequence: TGTGCCAGCAGCCAGAGGACCCTGTCCCCCGAGCAGTACTTC.